Below are 32 T cell receptor beta chains sequenced from a single sample in a study of blood T cell repertoires in COVID-19. Using immunoSEQ multiplex PCR, the repertoire was profiled, and TCRdb retains in-frame clones only, with some absent. The sample yields 150,000 to 250,000 clones, roughly 82% seen once. Material for sequencing was PBMCs or T cells enriched from blood (not recorded which). Source of these receptors: a man aged 35 to 55 who had recovered from COVID-19.

This clone was counted between two and nine times. Here the CDR3 DNA reads TGCGCCAGCAGCCCCCCGGGTGGTAGCGGGAGAGATACGCAGTATTTT. Protein sequence: CASSPPGGSGRDTQYF. The V call is TRBV4-3, the J call TRBJ2-3, with 9 bases fitting TRBD2. This CDR3 spans 16 amino acids. V was pared by 4 bases and J by 5 bases, with 10 bases of the junction left unmatched. The germline V gene encodes CDR1 LGHNA and CDR2 YSLEER.

The rearrangement links TRBV4-3 to TRBJ1-1; D is undetermined. Germline-derived CDR1 and CDR2 are LGHNA and YSLEER. The CDR3 is 13 residues long. Trimming took off 0 bases at V and 3 bases at J, with 5 bases between the two ends. CDR3 protein: CASSQEIDTEAFF. In DNA, the CDR3 is TGCGCCAGCAGCCAAGAGATAGACACTGAAGCTTTCTTT.

The chain combines TRBV14 with TRBJ2-5, with 8 positions matching TRBD2. This CDR3 is built from 18 residues. Per the germline V gene, CDR1 is SGHDN and CDR2 is FVKESK. Losses at the gene ends were 2 bases for V and 2 bases for J; bases not matched to a gene: 13. DNA of the CDR3: TGTGCCAGCAGCCAACGGAGGGCTAGCGGGCAGATACAAGAGACCCAGTACTTC. Protein: CASSQRRASGQIQETQYF.

J is TRBJ2-7 and V is TRBV28; 14 bases are a match to TRBD2. V was pared by 1 base and J by 5 bases, with 7 bases of the junction left unmatched. Germline V gene data show CDR1 as MDHEN and CDR2 as SYDVKM. There are 17 residues in the CDR3. The CDR3 spells CASSLFGTSGSSHEQYF. In nucleotides, the CDR3 is TGTGCCAGCAGTTTATTCGGGACTAGCGGGAGTTCCCACGAGCAGTACTTC.

The rearrangement links TRBV28 to TRBJ1-1; D not resolved. V was trimmed by 3 bases and J by 4 bases, leaving 21 bases between them. The CDR3 has 17 amino acids. Germline V gene sequence: CDR1 MDHEN, CDR2 SYDVKM. CDR3 in DNA: TGTGCCAGCAGTTTGGTTCGGGGAAGTAGAGGGAGCACTGAAGCTTTCTTT. Protein product: CASSLVRGSRGSTEAFF.

The chain carries TRBV28 and TRBJ1-5, with D maybe TRBD1 (6 bases). The V end was cut by 6 bases, the J end by 5 bases, with 11 bases between. This CDR3 comprises 13 residues. Germline assignment: CDR1 MDHEN and CDR2 SYDVKM. CDR3 sequence (DNA): TGTGCCAGCAGCCTAGGGGGGGATCAGCCCCAGCATTTT. Translation: CASSLGGDQPQHF.

This chain links TRBV7-7 with TRBJ1-3; no clear D. Germline V gene lookup returns CDR1 SSHAT and CDR2 FNYEAQ (reference sequence). The V end was cut by 5 bases, the J end by 2 bases, with 7 bases between. The CDR3 is made up of 13 amino acids. The CDR3 DNA reads TGTGCCAGCAGCCGGGAAGCTGGAAACACCATATATTTT. This sequence encodes CASSREAGNTIYF.

The chain joins TRBV27 to TRBJ2-1, with TRBD1 as a possible D gene (6 bases). In germline, CDR1 is MNHEY, CDR2 SMNVEV (reference sequence). The CDR3 runs to 15 residues. Trimming shortened V by 5 bases and J by 4 bases, and 15 bases separated the two germline ends. CDR3 region: CASSPTGHIYNEQFF. The CDR3, as DNA: TGTGCCAGCAGTCCGACGGGACATATATACAATGAGCAGTTCTTC.

V gene TRBV19 combines with J gene TRBJ2-7; TRBD1 aligns across 8 bases. Germline assignment: CDR1 LNHDA and CDR2 SQIVND (reference sequence). The CDR3 length is 16 residues. The V and J ends lost 3 bases and 2 bases, in that order; junction bases with no gene match: 9. The CDR3 DNA sequence: TGTGCCAGTAGTATCCTTGGGACAGGTAATCCCTACGAGCAGTACTTC. Translating it yields CASSILGTGNPYEQYF.

In its sample, this clone was seen a few times. V usage is TRBV30 and J usage is TRBJ1-6; D remains ambiguous. V gave up 0 bases and J gave up 15 bases, with 12 bases separating them. Germline values: CDR1 GTSNPN, CDR2 SVGIG (reference sequence). The CDR3 consists of 12 residues. The CDR3 coding sequence is TGTGCCTGGAGTGTAGCGACCGTCAACCTCCACTTT. Encoded protein: CAWSVATVNLHF. The entire variable domain, with the rest obtained from reference TRBV30 and TRBJ1-6, is as follows: SQTIHQWPATLVQPVGSPLSLECTVEGTSNPNLYWYRQAAGRGLQLLFYSVGIGQISSEVPQNLSASRPQDRQFILSSKKLLLSDSGFYLCAWSVATVNLHFGNGTRLTVT.

V and J are TRBV7-2 and TRBJ2-3; D perhaps matches TRBD1 (5 bases). This CDR3 is built from 14 residues. Trimming took off 3 bases at V and 2 bases at J, with 9 bases between the two ends. Germline CDR1 reads SGHTA; CDR2 reads FQGNSA. The CDR3 reads CASSLGPNTDTQYF. Written as DNA, the CDR3 is TGTGCCAGCAGCTTGGGGCCAAACACAGATACGCAGTATTTT.

In this sample, this clone turned up once. The V and J genes are TRBV19 and TRBJ2-5; D perhaps matches TRBD2 (6 bases). Trimming removed 11 bases from V and 5 bases from J, with 15 bases in between. The CDR3 runs to 12 residues. Germline CDR1 is LNHDA and CDR2 is SQIVND (reference sequence). CDR3 DNA: TGTGCCGCTGGGGGGTTCGGGGAGACCCAGTACTTC. It codes for CAAGGFGETQYF.

The gene calls are TRBV2 and TRBJ2-2; 7 nucleotides align to TRBD1. Germline V gives CDR1 SNHLY, CDR2 FYNNEI. The CDR3 runs 17 residues. V was pared by 6 bases and J by 5 bases, with 15 bases of the junction left unmatched. CDR3: CASSPTRGTAYTGELFF. CDR3 in DNA: TGTGCCAGCAGCCCTACCAGGGGGACAGCTTATACCGGGGAGCTGTTTTTT.

The genes are TRBV27 and TRBJ2-5; TRBD2 aligns across 8 bases. The V gene end was trimmed by 2 bases and the J gene end by 4 bases; junction bases not matched to a gene: 3. Germline CDR1 MNHEY, CDR2 SMNVEV (reference sequence). This CDR3 region has 14 residues. The CDR3 region has the DNA TGTGCCAGCAGTTTAATGGGACTAGGAGAGACCCAGTACTTC. It yields the protein CASSLMGLGETQYF.

The J gene is TRBJ2-3, the V gene TRBV10-3; TRBD2 matches at 8 bases. The CDR3 contains 16 residues. V shed 8 bases and J 4 bases; nucleotides not matched to a gene: 14. The germline V gene encodes CDR1 ENHRY and CDR2 SYGVKD. The CDR3 nucleotides are TGTGCCATCGGAGCGGGGCTAGCGGGCGGGGCAGATACGCAGTATTTT. Amino acids: CAIGAGLAGGADTQYF.

CDR3 sequence: CASSATDRQGSYNEQFF. In DNA, the CDR3 is TGTGCCAGCAGCGCAACCGATAGACAGGGCTCCTACAATGAGCAGTTCTTC. The chain is built from TRBV9 and TRBJ2-1, with 7 bases matching TRBD1. Unmatched junction bases numbered 9, after V lost 3 bases and J lost 0 bases. The germline V gene has CDR1 SGDLS and CDR2 YYNGEE. The CDR3 contains 17 residues.

The V and J genes are TRBV19 and TRBJ2-7; 11 bases line up with TRBD2. The CDR3 is made up of 15 amino acids. J gave up 2 bases and V 5 bases, and 5 bases lay outside the gene matches. CDR1 is LNHDA, CDR2 SQIVND, per germline (reference sequence). CDR3 sequence: CASSRGLAAAYEQYF. The CDR3, as DNA: TGTGCCAGTAGTCGGGGACTAGCGGCTGCCTACGAGCAGTACTTC.

The V gene is TRBV30, the J gene TRBJ1-5, with D possibly being TRBD1 (5 bases). Germline-derived CDR1 and CDR2 are GTSNPN and SVGIG (reference sequence). The CDR3 is 14 residues long. V lost 2 bases and J 2 bases, leaving 10 bases between the germline ends. CDR3: CAWSLSQGNQPQHF. The CDR3, as DNA: TGTGCCTGGAGTCTGTCACAGGGCAATCAGCCCCAGCATTTT.

The chain recombines TRBV19 with TRBJ2-1; D possibly corresponds to TRBD2 (6 bases). This CDR3 spans 14 amino acids. V lost 3 bases to trimming and J lost 4 bases, with 10 bases between them. CDR1 is LNHDA and CDR2 is SQIVND in the germline V gene (reference sequence). The CDR3 here is CASSMGLLYNEQFF. Here the CDR3 DNA reads TGTGCCAGTAGTATGGGACTCCTATACAATGAGCAGTTCTTC.

The genes are TRBV18 and TRBJ1-3; a possible D gene is TRBD1 (5 bases). Germline values: CDR1 KGHSH, CDR2 LQKENI. This CDR3 is built from 15 residues. Trimming removed 2 bases from V and 4 bases from J, with 12 bases in between. CDR3 amino acids: CASSPVGLEGNTIYF. CDR3 nucleotides: TGTGCCAGCTCACCAGTGGGGCTGGAAGGAAACACCATATATTTT. Full variable domain (missing parts from reference TRBV18 and TRBJ1-3): NAGVMQNPRHLVRRRGQEARLRCSPMKGHSHVYWYRQLPEEGLKFMVYLQKENIIDESGMPKERFSAEFPKEGPSILRIQQVVRGDSAAYFCASSPVGLEGNTIYFGEGSWLTVV.

This clone appeared a few times. V is TRBV6-5 and J is TRBJ1-2; D ambiguous. Trimming left V 2 bases short and J 8 bases short, with 12 bases between. The CDR3 is made up of 13 amino acids. Looked up from germline, CDR1 is MNHEY and CDR2 is SVGAGI. For the CDR3, the DNA is TGTGCCAGCAGTTACAACCCCCTGCGGGGCTACACCTTC. This codes for CASSYNPLRGYTF.

The rearrangement links TRBV5-1 to TRBJ2-7; 7 bases are a match to TRBD1. This CDR3 is 17 amino acids long. V was pared by 0 bases and J by 2 bases, with 11 bases of the junction left unmatched. CDR1 is SGHRS and CDR2 is YFSETQ in the germline V gene. CDR3 coding DNA: TGCGCCAGCAGCTTGGGCCCTTCTTCTACAGGGGCCTACGAGCAGTACGTC. Translation: CASSLGPSSTGAYEQYV.

The V gene is TRBV19, the J gene TRBJ1-3; no reliable D call. Trimming left V 8 bases short and J 1 base short, with 12 bases between. Germline CDR1 is LNHDA and CDR2 is SQIVND (reference sequence). The CDR3 runs 14 residues. The CDR3 protein is CASSDIGSGNTIYF. The CDR3 DNA reads TGTGCCAGTTCTGACATTGGATCTGGAAACACCATATATTTT.

The J gene is TRBJ1-3, the V gene TRBV30; 7 bases map to TRBD1. With V trimmed by 2 bases and J by 2 bases, 0 bases remained unmatched. CDR3 length: 13 amino acids. Germline-derived CDR1 and CDR2 are GTSNPN and SVGIG (reference sequence). DNA of the CDR3: TGTGCCTGGAGTCAGGGGGCTGGAAACACCATATATTTT. This sequence encodes CAWSQGAGNTIYF.

V is TRBV11-2 and J is TRBJ2-1, with 11 bases that match TRBD2. This CDR3 is built from 17 residues. V lost 5 bases, J lost 8 bases, and 14 bases stayed unmatched. The V gene's germline CDR1 is SGHAT and CDR2 FQNNGV. CDR3 sequence (DNA): TGTGCCAGCAGCAAAGCTGTAGCGGGAGGGCCTGTCTATGAGCAGTTCTTC. Protein sequence: CASSKAVAGGPVYEQFF.

This chain connects TRBV27 to TRBJ1-4, with TRBD1 as a possible D gene (5 bases). The CDR3 sequence is 13 residues long. Germline loops: CDR1 MNHEY, CDR2 SMNVEV (reference sequence). V lost 5 bases and J 5 bases, leaving 9 bases between the germline ends. In DNA, the CDR3 is TGTGCCAGCAGTCACCGGGGGAATGAAAAACTGTTTTTT. It translates to CASSHRGNEKLFF.

This clone was seen once. The chain is built from TRBV28 and TRBJ1-3; D call uncertain. Germline values: CDR1 MDHEN, CDR2 SYDVKM. The CDR3 loop spans 17 amino acids. V shed 8 bases and J shed 0 bases, with 20 bases lying between them. The CDR3 DNA reads as TGTGCCAGCCTTACCCCGATCGCAGGTACCTCTGGAAACACCATATATTTT. Amino acid sequence: CASLTPIAGTSGNTIYF.

The chain carries TRBV18 and TRBJ2-7, with a tentative D call TRBD1 (5 bases). This CDR3 spans 15 amino acids. V was cut by 3 bases and J by 2 bases, with 14 bases left in between. Germline V gene lookup returns CDR1 KGHSH and CDR2 LQKENI. The CDR3 protein is CASSPDRLSTYEQYF. The CDR3 DNA follows: TGTGCCAGCTCACCCGACAGACTCTCTACCTACGAGCAGTACTTC.

This clone was found once. The chain employs TRBV5-1 and TRBJ1-4; perhaps TRBD1 as D (5 bases). V was pared by 2 bases and J by 3 bases, with 11 bases between. The CDR3 runs to 15 residues. Germline values: CDR1 SGHRS, CDR2 YFSETQ. The CDR3 nucleotides read TGCGCCAGCAGCTTCGGGGGTGAAGCTAATGAAAAACTGTTTTTT. Amino acids: CASSFGGEANEKLFF.

The chain has TRBV6-5 and TRBJ1-1; TRBD1 matches 11 bases. Trimming cost V 6 bases and J 5 bases; bases outside gene matches: 8. The CDR3 is 15 residues long. Germline V CDR1 and CDR2: MNHEY, SVGAGI. CDR3 loop: CASRSSGQGGTEAFF. In DNA, the CDR3 is TGTGCCAGCAGATCTTCGGGACAGGGGGGGACTGAAGCTTTCTTT.

The CDR3 sequence is CASIRTSGTPSSYEQYV. The CDR3 DNA sequence: TGTGCCAGTATCAGGACTAGCGGGACCCCAAGCTCCTACGAGCAGTACGTC. The chain carries TRBV19 and TRBJ2-7, with TRBD2 identical over 12 bases. CDR3 length: 17 amino acids. CDR1 and CDR2 (germline): LNHDA, SQIVND (reference sequence). Trimming cost V 7 bases and J 0 bases; bases outside gene matches: 10.

The chain links TRBV11-2 to TRBJ2-6; D might be TRBD1 (6 bases). The CDR3 runs 16 residues. Trimming pared 5 bases from V and 2 bases from J, leaving 13 bases between. The germline CDR1 and CDR2 sequences are SGHAT and FQNNGV. The CDR3 loop is CASSRVTGTGANVLTF. CDR3 DNA: TGTGCCAGCAGCAGGGTAACAGGGACTGGGGCCAACGTCCTGACTTTC.